One and the same sample provided the 20 T cell receptor beta chains below, sequenced in a study of radiotherapy plus CTLA-4 blockade in lung cancer. Profiled with immunoSEQ multiplex PCR; TCRdb holds only in-frame clones, not every one. The sample contains approximately 73,000 clones, about nine tenths of which appear only once. The sequencing here drew on peripheral blood, taken from a patient treated with radiotherapy plus ipilimumab. The receptors originated from a human donor with non-small cell lung cancer that progressed on radiotherapy plus ipilimumab.

The chain joins TRBV19 to TRBJ2-6, with 9 bases that match TRBD1. CDR1 is LNHDA, CDR2 SQIVND, per germline (reference sequence). With 11 bases clipped from V and 4 bases from J, the junction kept 12 bases outside the gene matches. The CDR3 consists of 16 residues. The CDR3 sequence: CACDRGFSRGANVLTF. The CDR3 coding sequence is TGTGCCTGCGACAGGGGGTTTTCAAGAGGGGCCAACGTCCTGACTTTC. Filled out from reference TRBV19 and TRBJ2-6, the complete variable domain reads DGGITQSPKYLFRKEGQNVTLSCEQNLNHDAMYWYRQDPGQGLRLIYYSQIVNDFQKGDIAEGYSVSREKKESFPLTVTSAQKNPTAFYLCACDRGFSRGANVLTFGAGSRLTVL.

This clone was seen a handful of times. The rearrangement joins TRBV6-6 to TRBJ2-7; D possibly matches TRBD1 or TRBD2 (5 bases each). V was cut by 6 bases and J by 5 bases, with 17 bases left in between. This CDR3 has 14 amino acids. Per germline, CDR1 MNHNY and CDR2 SVGAGI (reference sequence). The DNA of the CDR3 is TGTGCCAGCAGCCTGACTACCTCGGGGCACGAGCAGTACGTC. Protein sequence: CASSLTTSGHEQYV.

The chain recombines TRBV4-1 with TRBJ1-5, with a tentative D call TRBD1 (5 bases). Between the trimmed V and J ends, which lost 3 bases and 9 bases, there was a span of 9 bases. The CDR3 is made up of 12 amino acids. Germline V lookup: CDR1 MGHRA, CDR2 YSYEKL. DNA for the CDR3: TGCGCCAGCAGCCACCCCCAGGGGCCCCAGCATTTT. Translation gives CASSHPQGPQHF.

The rearrangement joins TRBV6-5 to TRBJ1-3, with 8 positions matching TRBD1. This CDR3 has 14 residues. J gave up 4 bases and V 6 bases, and 5 bases lay outside the gene matches. Germline values: CDR1 MNHEY, CDR2 SVGAGI. CDR3 nucleotide sequence: TGTGCCAGCAGAGACAGGGGCTCCGGAAACACCATATATTTT. The encoded protein is CASRDRGSGNTIYF.

The chain combines TRBV5-5 with TRBJ2-2; perhaps TRBD1 as D (5 bases). The CDR3 is made up of 13 amino acids. Looked up from germline, CDR1 is SGHKS and CDR2 is YYEKEE (reference sequence). Trimming stripped 0 bases from V and 6 bases from J, with 6 bases between. The CDR3 sequence: CASSLVRAGELFF. The CDR3 nucleotides are TGTGCCAGCAGCTTGGTCAGGGCCGGGGAGCTGTTTTTT.

The chain couples TRBV7-8 to TRBJ2-5; TRBD2 aligns across 14 bases. From germline, CDR1 is SGHVS and CDR2 FQNEAQ. The J segment lost 3 bases and the V segment lost 6 bases, leaving 6 bases of the junction unmatched. CDR3 length: 16 amino acids. CDR3 loop: CASRVGLAGGKETQYF. The CDR3 DNA reads TGTGCCAGCAGGGTTGGACTAGCGGGAGGAAAAGAGACCCAGTACTTC.

Here the CDR3 reads CSVLNTGELFF. The DNA of the CDR3 is TGCAGCGTCCTGAACACCGGGGAGCTGTTTTTT. This chain joins TRBV29-1 and TRBJ2-2, with D unresolved. CDR3 length: 11 amino acids. Germline-derived CDR1 and CDR2 are SQVTM and ANQGSEA. The ends were cut back, 6 bases at V and 1 base at J, with 3 bases in the middle.

The chain joins TRBV4-2 to TRBJ2-1; 11 nucleotides align to TRBD2. Germline lookup yields CDR1 LGHNA and CDR2 YNFKEQ. V dropped 3 bases and J dropped 4; count of bases not matched to a gene: 5. This CDR3 has 16 residues. CDR3: CASSQTGLADYNEQFF. The CDR3 DNA is TGTGCCAGCAGCCAGACGGGACTAGCGGATTACAATGAGCAGTTCTTC.

The CDR3 spells CAWTGVNTGELFF. The CDR3 DNA reads as TGTGCCTGGACGGGGGTCAACACCGGGGAGCTGTTTTTT. V gene TRBV30 combines with J gene TRBJ2-2; D possibly corresponds to TRBD2 (6 bases). Germline CDR1 is GTSNPN and CDR2 is SVGIG (reference sequence). The CDR3 loop spans 13 amino acids. The V and J ends lost 4 bases and 2 bases respectively, with 8 bases between them.

The chain recombines TRBV5-3 with TRBJ1-5; TRBD1 might be the D (5 bases). TRBV5-3 is an open reading frame whose function is uncertain. The V gene lost 2 bases and the J gene lost 2 bases, with 14 bases spanning the gap. The CDR3 totals 16 residues. CDR3 sequence: CARSFDRGEGNQPQHF. The CDR3 DNA is TGTGCCAGAAGCTTCGATCGGGGCGAAGGCAATCAGCCCCAGCATTTT.

The V call is TRBV28, the J call TRBJ2-1; 15 bases align to TRBD2. Trimming removed 6 bases from V and 3 bases from J; junction bases left unmatched: 6. This CDR3 has 17 residues. Germline assignment: CDR1 MDHEN and CDR2 SYDVKM. CDR3 sequence reads: CASSGLAGGRGYNEQFF. The CDR3 nucleotides read TGTGCCAGCAGCGGACTAGCGGGAGGGCGGGGCTACAATGAGCAGTTCTTC.

The rearrangement links TRBV5-6 to TRBJ2-2; no firm D call. With 5 bases removed from V and 7 bases from J, the gap between germline ends came to 15 bases. The CDR3 contains 14 residues. Germline-derived CDR1 and CDR2 are SGHDT and YYEEEE. CDR3 sequence: CASRVWGSSGELFF. The CDR3 DNA reads TGTGCCAGCAGGGTGTGGGGTTCCAGCGGGGAGCTGTTTTTT.

The V and J genes are TRBV27 and TRBJ2-7, with D unclear. This CDR3 contains 14 residues. Per germline, CDR1 MNHEY and CDR2 SMNVEV (reference sequence). Trimming removed 3 bases at V and 2 bases at J, with 11 bases between. CDR3 nucleotides: TGTGCCAGCAGTTTTCGCCCCCGCGCCTACGAGCAGTACTTC. Amino acid sequence: CASSFRPRAYEQYF.

This clone was seen only once. This chain connects TRBV5-6 to TRBJ2-2; D gene unclear. This CDR3 has 15 residues. Germline CDR1 reads SGHDT; CDR2 reads YYEEEE. Trimming pared 6 bases from V and 1 base from J, leaving 13 bases between. CDR3: CASIRRWQNTGELFF. CDR3 sequence (DNA): TGTGCCAGCATTCGTAGGTGGCAGAACACCGGGGAGCTGTTTTTT.

This clone showed up just once. The gene calls are TRBV7-8 and TRBJ2-7; 11 bases agree with TRBD2. The CDR3 extends over 15 amino acids. V shed 4 bases, J shed 1 base, and the junction held 3 bases outside the gene matches. The germline gives CDR1 SGHVS, CDR2 FQNEAQ. This CDR3 is CASSSASGRSYEQYF. The CDR3, as DNA: TGTGCCAGCAGCTCCGCTAGCGGGAGGTCCTACGAGCAGTACTTC.

The chain links TRBV7-6 to TRBJ2-7; D possibly corresponds to TRBD2 (6 bases). This CDR3 contains 15 residues. Germline V CDR1 and CDR2: SGHVS, FNYEAQ. V was shortened by 2 bases and J by 2 bases, with 13 bases between the two germline ends. CDR3 DNA: TGTGCCAGCAGCTTACGGGGGACGGGGACCTACGAGCAGTACTTC. Translation: CASSLRGTGTYEQYF.

Here the CDR3 reads CASSFRDRLRNTIYF. The CDR3 region has the DNA TGTGCCAGCAGTTTCCGGGACAGACTGAGAAACACCATATATTTT. The chain has TRBV28 and TRBJ1-3; TRBD1 matches at 7 bases. The CDR3 consists of 15 residues. Germline values: CDR1 MDHEN, CDR2 SYDVKM. V shed 3 bases, J shed 5 bases, and the junction held 7 bases outside the gene matches.

The chain combines TRBV5-1 with TRBJ1-4; TRBD1 aligns across 7 bases. This CDR3 is built from 14 residues. Germline V gene lookup returns CDR1 SGHRS and CDR2 YFSETQ. V dropped 0 bases and J dropped 14; count of bases not matched to a gene: 10. CDR3: CASSLGTGIRGLFF. The CDR3 coding sequence is TGCGCCAGCAGCTTGGGGACAGGAATCCGAGGGCTGTTTTTT.

This chain uses TRBV6-5 with TRBJ1-5; D gene ambiguous. Germline V gene data show CDR1 as MNHEY and CDR2 as SVGAGI. With 6 bases removed from V and 4 bases from J, the gap between germline ends came to 10 bases. This CDR3 contains 13 residues. The CDR3 loop reads CASRPHVNQPQHF. CDR3 sequence (DNA): TGTGCCAGCAGACCCCACGTGAATCAGCCCCAGCATTTT.

The CDR3 DNA reads TGTGCCAGCAGTTACTCGTTTAGCGGGATAGAGACCCAGTACTTC. Amino acid sequence: CASSYSFSGIETQYF. The rearrangement joins TRBV6-5 to TRBJ2-5; 8 bases line up with TRBD2. The CDR3 covers 15 residues. Per germline, CDR1 MNHEY and CDR2 SVGAGI. After removal of 0 bases from V and 4 bases from J, the junction contained 4 bases not matched to a gene.